This T cell receptor (beta chain) was obtained from a study of CD8+ T cells in alopecia areata. Study-level information: It was oral tofacitinib, at 5 to 10 mg twice daily, that treated patients received.

This clone was found a few times. Its antigen is undetermined. The treatment is: oral pan-JAK inhibitor, 5-10 mg twice daily. Extraction and reverse transcription of RNA yielded cDNA as the sequencing template. Assay used: immunoSEQ multiplex PCR; TCRdb lists only in-frame clones, some missing. There are 170,000 or so clones in the sample; around three fifths occur only once, and roughly 13% lies in the top ten. J lost 2 bases, V lost 6 bases, and 0 bases had no gene match. This CDR3 is 15 amino acids long. Germline-derived CDR1 and CDR2 are MNHNS and SASEGT. Broader study findings: Whether baseline CD8+ expansion is linked to response remains uncertain, given a single nonresponder. Compared with mice, patients displayed less clear TCR sharing, possibly for HLA-related reasons. Normal skin's resident alphabeta T cells are also sequenced in scalp samples.

The rearrangement joins TRBV6-1 to TRBJ2-6; TRBD1 agrees at 11 bases. This TCR came from a human donor with alopecia areata. Source: CD8+ T cells sorted from blood, taken at week 24, from a patient treated with tofacitinib. The CDR3 sequence: CASRGQGAGANVLTF. The DNA of the CDR3 is TGTGCCAGCAGGGGACAGGGGGCTGGGGCCAACGTCCTGACTTTC.